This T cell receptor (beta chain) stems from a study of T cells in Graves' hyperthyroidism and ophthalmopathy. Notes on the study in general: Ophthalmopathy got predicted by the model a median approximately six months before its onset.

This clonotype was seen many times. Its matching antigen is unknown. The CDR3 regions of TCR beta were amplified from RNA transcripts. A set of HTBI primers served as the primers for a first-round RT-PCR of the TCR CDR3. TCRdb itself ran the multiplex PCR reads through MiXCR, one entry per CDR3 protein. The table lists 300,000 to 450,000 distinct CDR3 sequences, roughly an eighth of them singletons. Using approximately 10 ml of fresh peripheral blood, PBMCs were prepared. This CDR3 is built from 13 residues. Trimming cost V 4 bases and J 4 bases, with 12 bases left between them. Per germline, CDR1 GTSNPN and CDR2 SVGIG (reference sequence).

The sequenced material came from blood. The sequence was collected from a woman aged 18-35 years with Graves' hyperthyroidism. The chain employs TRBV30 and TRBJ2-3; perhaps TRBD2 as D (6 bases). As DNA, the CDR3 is TGTGCCTGGAAGGAGGGTTGGGCAGATACGCAGTATTTT. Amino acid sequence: CAWKEGWADTQYF.